The 16 T cell receptor beta chains below come from one sample, sequenced in a study of blood T cell repertoires in COVID-19. Clones were read by immunoSEQ multiplex PCR, and TCRdb kept only the in-frame ones, dropping some. Counted here are 40,000 or so clones, around 83% occurring once; the ten biggest clones make up around 24%. The sample was peripheral blood. These receptors originate from a human donor with acute or convalescent COVID-19. The donor label of this sample is uncertain.

This clone was found a few times. The chain links TRBV9 to TRBJ1-5; possibly TRBD1 for D (6 bases). Germline CDR1 is SGDLS and CDR2 is YYNGEE. This CDR3 comprises 15 residues. Trimming took 4 bases from V and 0 from J, leaving 11 bases between them. Here the CDR3 reads CASSPQGNSNQPQHF. In DNA, the CDR3 is TGTGCCAGCAGCCCGCAGGGGAATAGCAATCAGCCCCAGCATTTT.

For the CDR3, the DNA is TGTGCCAGCAGCCAAGCACAGCTGAACACCGGGGAGCTGTTTTTT. Protein product: CASSQAQLNTGELFF. V is TRBV3-1 (or the pseudogene TRBV3-2) and J is TRBJ2-2, with D unresolved. Germline lookup yields CDR1 LGHDT and CDR2 YNNKEL (reference sequence). Trimming pared 1 base from V and 1 base from J, leaving 7 bases between. The CDR3 consists of 15 residues.

This clone was recorded at least ten times. The V and J genes are TRBV5-4 and TRBJ2-2, with TRBD1 as a possible D gene (5 bases). CDR1 and CDR2 from the germline V gene are SGHNT and YYREEE (reference sequence). V lost 2 bases, J lost 8 bases, and 7 bases lay in between. There are 12 residues in the CDR3. The CDR3 here is CASSFGAGELFF. The CDR3 DNA reads TGTGCCAGCAGCTTTGGGGCGGGGGAGCTGTTTTTT.

V and J are TRBV6-2 or TRBV6-3 and TRBJ1-1, with 9 nucleotides matching TRBD1. The CDR3 is made up of 16 amino acids. The germline CDR1 and CDR2 sequences are MNHEY and SVGEGT. V dropped 2 bases and J dropped 5; count of bases not matched to a gene: 9. Here the CDR3 reads CASSYLQGAGKTEAFF. CDR3 nucleotide sequence: TGTGCCAGCAGTTACCTACAGGGGGCCGGGAAGACTGAAGCTTTCTTT.

The V call is TRBV27, the J call TRBJ1-4, with 8 bases aligning to TRBD1. Trimming at V came to 5 bases and at J to 8 bases, leaving 10 bases not matched to a gene. CDR1 and CDR2 (germline): MNHEY, SMNVEV (reference sequence). CDR3 length equals 15 residues. The CDR3 is CASSTRSRGQEKLFF. CDR3 DNA: TGTGCCAGCAGTACCCGGTCCAGGGGGCAGGAAAAACTGTTTTTT.

This clone appeared a single time. V gene TRBV7-8 combines with J gene TRBJ1-5; the match to TRBD1 covers 8 bases. J lost 4 bases, V lost 5 bases, and 13 bases had no gene match. Looked up from germline, CDR1 is SGHVS and CDR2 is FQNEAQ. The CDR3 has 17 residues. CDR3 sequence reads: CASSPSGGPFSNQPQHF. In nucleotides, the CDR3 is TGTGCCAGCAGCCCCTCAGGGGGCCCGTTTAGTAATCAGCCCCAGCATTTT.

V usage is TRBV28 and J usage is TRBJ2-7, with 12 bases matching TRBD1. Germline loops: CDR1 MDHEN, CDR2 SYDVKM. V shed 4 bases, J shed 6 bases, and the junction held 7 bases outside the gene matches. The CDR3 has 15 residues. CDR3 in amino acids: CASSSIPGQGAEQYF. CDR3 DNA sequence: TGTGCCAGCAGTTCCATACCGGGACAGGGGGCCGAGCAGTACTTC. Combining the CDR3 with reference TRBV28 and TRBJ2-7 gives the whole variable domain DVKVTQSSRYLVKRTGEKVFLECVQDMDHENMFWYRQDPGLGLRLIYFSYDVKMKEKGDIPEGYSVSREKKERFSLILESASTNQTSMYLCASSSIPGQGAEQYFGPGTRLTVT.

In nucleotides, the CDR3 is TGTGCGCGTACTCGGGCGGGCACCTCCTACAATGAGCAGTTCTTC. This gives the protein CARTRAGTSYNEQFF. The chain carries TRBV30 and TRBJ2-1, with TRBD2 as a possible D gene (5 bases). The CDR3 totals 15 residues. In germline, CDR1 is GTSNPN, CDR2 SVGIG (reference sequence).

V usage is TRBV28 and J usage is TRBJ2-7, with 10 bases that match TRBD2. This CDR3 spans 16 amino acids. The germline CDR1 and CDR2 sequences are MDHEN and SYDVKM. Trimming at V came to 5 bases and at J to 3 bases, leaving 10 bases not matched to a gene. Here the CDR3 reads CASSTPGASGSYEQYF. The CDR3 DNA reads TGTGCCAGCAGTACCCCCGGGGCTAGCGGGAGCTACGAGCAGTACTTC.

The V call is TRBV7-2, the J call TRBJ2-3; 12 positions match TRBD2. The germline CDR1 and CDR2 sequences are SGHTA and FQGNSA. The length of the CDR3 is 16 residues. V trimming: 3 bases; J trimming: 6 bases; junction bases outside the gene matches: 7. The CDR3 loop is CASSLSSGGARDTQYF. The CDR3 DNA reads TGTGCCAGCAGCTTGTCTAGCGGGGGGGCTAGGGATACGCAGTATTTT. Complete variable domain (other parts from reference TRBV7-2 and TRBJ2-3): GAGVSQSPSNKVTEKGKDVELRCDPISGHTALYWYRQSLGQGLEFLIYFQGNSAPDKSGLPSDRFSAERTGGSVSTLTIQRTQQEDSAVYLCASSLSSGGARDTQYFGPGTRLTVL.

The rearrangement joins TRBV5-4 to TRBJ2-2; 10 bases align to TRBD2. The CDR3 sequence is 18 residues long. The germline gives CDR1 SGHNT, CDR2 YYREEE (reference sequence). V was clipped by 0 bases and J by 4 bases; unmatched bases: 9. DNA for the CDR3: TGTGCCAGCAGCTTGGGAGGACTAGCGGCGTGGCGCACCGGGGAGCTGTTTTTT. Translation gives CASSLGGLAAWRTGELFF.

J is TRBJ2-1 and V is TRBV9, with TRBD2 matching over 8 bases. J lost 8 bases, V lost 0 bases, and 7 bases had no gene match. The germline CDR1 and CDR2 sequences are SGDLS and YYNGEE. There are 15 residues in the CDR3. CDR3 nucleotides: TGTGCCAGCAGCGTAGGAGGGACTAGTGAATATGAGCAGTTCTTC. Its translation is CASSVGGTSEYEQFF.

CDR3 bases: TGTGCCAGCAGCTCCGGGGGGAGCTCCTACAATGAGCAGTTCTTC. This sequence encodes CASSSGGSSYNEQFF. This rearrangement joins TRBV7-9 to TRBJ2-1; 7 positions match TRBD2. Germline V CDR1 and CDR2: SEHNR, FQNEAQ (reference sequence). This CDR3 spans 15 amino acids. The V segment lost 4 bases and the J segment 0 bases; nucleotides outside the gene matches: 3.

This clone was seen only a few times. J is TRBJ1-1 and V is TRBV7-9, with TRBD1 identical over 7 bases. Losses at the gene ends were 1 base for V and 1 base for J; bases not matched to a gene: 3. This CDR3 has 15 amino acids. Germline loops: CDR1 SEHNR, CDR2 FQNEAQ (reference sequence). The CDR3 region has the DNA TGTGCCAGCAGCTTAGACGGGACAGCGAACACTGAAGCTTTCTTT. It encodes CASSLDGTANTEAFF. Full variable domain (outside the CDR3, taken from reference TRBV7-9 and TRBJ1-1): DTGVSQNPRHKITKRGQNVTFRCDPISEHNRLYWYRQTLGQGPEFLTYFQNEAQLEKSRLLSDRFSAERPKGSFSTLEIQRTEQGDSAMYLCASSLDGTANTEAFFGQGTRLTVV.

The chain recombines TRBV5-1 with TRBJ2-7; a weak D match, TRBD2 (7 bases). The ends were cut back, 2 bases at V and 0 bases at J, with 21 bases in the middle. Germline CDR1 is SGHRS and CDR2 is YFSETQ. This CDR3 is 18 amino acids long. The CDR3: CASSLTNRERGSSYEQYF. CDR3 DNA: TGCGCCAGCAGCTTAACGAACAGGGAGCGGGGATCCTCCTACGAGCAGTACTTC.

CDR3 region: CASSRWGEFTDTQYF. CDR3 nucleotides: TGTGCCAGCTCACGATGGGGAGAATTCACAGATACGCAGTATTTT. V usage is TRBV18 and J usage is TRBJ2-3; possibly TRBD2 for D (5 bases). This CDR3 is 15 amino acids long. V was clipped by 4 bases and J by 2 bases, with 13 bases between them. In germline, CDR1 is KGHSH, CDR2 LQKENI. The full variable domain, its missing parts supplied by reference TRBV18 and TRBJ2-3, is NAGVMQNPRHLVRRRGQEARLRCSPMKGHSHVYWYRQLPEEGLKFMVYLQKENIIDESGMPKERFSAEFPKEGPSILRIQQVVRGDSAAYFCASSRWGEFTDTQYFGPGTRLTVL.